This T cell receptor beta chain was profiled in a study of T cells in tumors after PD-1 blockade. Across the whole study: Each patient got pembrolizumab 200 mg every 3 weeks or cemiplimab 350 mg every 2 weeks.

The data were produced by immunoSEQ multiplex PCR, yet TCRdb's version contains in-frame clones alone and is incomplete. The sample holds about 20,000 clones, roughly 78% seen once. This CDR3 has 22 residues. Findings and limits, study-wide: Some novel exhausted tumor clones appeared in pre-treatment blood, suggesting peripheral recruitment.

This clone has a single count. The antigen remains unidentified. Tumor or blood genomic DNA was sequenced, with inputs of roughly 616 ng to 6,004 ng. The receptor's source is a human donor with basal cell carcinoma. The sample consisted of PBMCs, taken before anti-PD-1 treatment. This chain uses TRBV21-1 with TRBJ2-4; the table gives TRBD1 as D, unverified against the DNA. TRBV21-1 is a documented pseudogene. The CDR3 nucleotides are TGTGCCAGCAGCATCCGGGTGCCGGCGACAGCTTTAGTAAACTTAGCCAAAAACATTCAGTACTTC. Its translation is CASSIRVPATALVNLAKNIQYF.